Included here is one TCR beta chain sequence, with context. The sample originates from a study of control samples from healthy donors and cancer patients. Profiling relied on immunoSEQ multiplex PCR, and the TCRdb table lists in-frame clones only, not all of them. The sample consists of roughly 170,000 clones, 90% to 95% of them appearing once. V dropped 4 bases and J dropped 6; count of bases not matched to a gene: 7. The V gene's germline CDR1 is LNHDA and CDR2 SQIVND (reference sequence). The CDR3 is 16 amino acids. The specimen was blood. The receptor's source is a man between 18 and 35 years old in good health. The chain is built from TRBV19 and TRBJ2-1; 12 nucleotides match TRBD2. DNA for the CDR3: TGTGCCAGTAGTAAGATAAAGACTAGCGGGGGCAATGAGCAGTTCTTC. This gives the protein CASSKIKTSGGNEQFF.